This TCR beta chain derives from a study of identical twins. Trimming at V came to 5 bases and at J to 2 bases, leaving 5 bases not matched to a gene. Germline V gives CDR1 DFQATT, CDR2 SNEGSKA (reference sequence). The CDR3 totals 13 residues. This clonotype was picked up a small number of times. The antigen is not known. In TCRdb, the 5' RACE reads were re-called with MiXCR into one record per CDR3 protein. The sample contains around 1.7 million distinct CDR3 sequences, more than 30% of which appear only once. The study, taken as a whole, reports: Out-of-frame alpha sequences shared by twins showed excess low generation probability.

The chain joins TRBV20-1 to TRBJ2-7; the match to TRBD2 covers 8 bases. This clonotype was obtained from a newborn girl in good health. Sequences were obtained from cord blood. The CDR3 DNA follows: TGCAGTGCTTTTCTAGCGGGTGCCTACGAGCAGTACTTC. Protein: CSAFLAGAYEQYF.